Reported below is one T cell receptor beta chain. This entry comes from a study of shared clonotypes between healthy human individuals. Study-wide context: CD8 memory received one plate per donor, CD8 naive two, CD4 memory three and CD4 naive three.

The assay was immunoSEQ multiplex PCR, and TCRdb's table has in-frame clones only and misses some. The sample consists of about 700,000 clones, just over 90% of them appearing once. Germline assignment: CDR1 SEHNR and CDR2 FQNEAQ (reference sequence). V shed 2 bases and J 0 bases; nucleotides not matched to a gene: 10. This CDR3 has 18 residues. CD45RO-negative, CCR7-selected cells formed the naive CD8 fraction, which excluded terminally differentiated effector memory CD45RA+ cells. This receptor was taken from a man aged 25-40 years in good health. Specimen: naive CD8+ T cells sorted from blood. The chain employs TRBV7-9 and TRBJ2-3; 8 bases map to TRBD1. For the CDR3, the DNA is TGTGCCAGCAGCTTATCACAGGGGGTTACCGCTAGCACAGATACGCAGTATTTT. This codes for CASSLSQGVTASTDTQYF.